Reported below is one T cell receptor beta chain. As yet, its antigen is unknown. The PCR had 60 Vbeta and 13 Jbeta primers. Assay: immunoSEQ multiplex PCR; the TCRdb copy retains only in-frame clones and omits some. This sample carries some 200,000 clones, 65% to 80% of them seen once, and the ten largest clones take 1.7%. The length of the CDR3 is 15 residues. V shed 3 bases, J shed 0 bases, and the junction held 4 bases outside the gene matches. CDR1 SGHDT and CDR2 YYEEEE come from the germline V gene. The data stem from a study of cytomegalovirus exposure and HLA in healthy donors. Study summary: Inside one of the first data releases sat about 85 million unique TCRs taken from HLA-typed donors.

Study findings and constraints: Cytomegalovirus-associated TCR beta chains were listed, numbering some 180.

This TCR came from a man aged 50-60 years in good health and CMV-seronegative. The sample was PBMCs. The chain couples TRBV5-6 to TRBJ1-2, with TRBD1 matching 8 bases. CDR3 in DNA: TGTGCCAGCAGCTGGGGGACAGGTTCTAACTATGGCTACACCTTC. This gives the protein CASSWGTGSNYGYTF.